This T cell receptor beta chain was profiled in a study of identical twins. Through template switching, a universal primer site was introduced, and the cDNA contained unique molecular identifiers. Via MiXCR, TCRdb re-called the 5' RACE reads, giving one row per CDR3 protein. The sample lists under 350,000 distinct CDR3 sequences, 9.5% occurring once. Points from the study as a whole: Models underestimated out-of-frame TCR alpha sharing in monozygotic twins. Out-of-frame alpha sequences that twins shared showed excess low generation probability.

V lost 7 bases to trimming and J lost 1 base; unmatched junction nucleotides: 9. CDR3 length: 17 residues. From germline, CDR1 is SEHNR and CDR2 FQNEAQ (reference sequence). This clonotype turned up a few times. Its antigen is undetermined. These data were also filed under a second study, of yellow fever vaccine responses in identical twins.

The material sequenced was CD8+ T cells sorted from blood. The source is a woman between 18 and 29 years old in good health. The chain links TRBV7-9 to TRBJ2-2; 10 positions agree with TRBD2. The CDR3 loop is CASTMLLAGENTGELFF. In DNA form, the CDR3 reads TGTGCCAGCACCATGTTGCTAGCGGGGGAGAACACCGGGGAGCTGTTTTTT.